The entry below describes one TCR beta chain. This specimen belongs to a study of control samples from healthy donors and cancer patients. Repertoires were generated with immunoSEQ multiplex PCR, while TCRdb's copy carries only in-frame clones and drops some. The table records 130,000 or so clones, roughly 92% of them present only once. CDR3 length: 17 amino acids. Germline loops: CDR1 WNHNN, CDR2 SYGVQD (reference sequence). The ends lost 6 bases at V and 1 base at J; junction bases unmatched: 9. The specimen was blood. This chain joins TRBV10-1 and TRBJ2-3, with 11 bases matching TRBD2. The receptor was derived from a man aged 18 to 30 in good health. CDR3 sequence (DNA): TGCGCCAGCAGGGGCCCTACTAGCGGGGGTGGCACAGATACGCAGTATTTT. This encodes CASRGPTSGGGTDTQYF.